The 17 T cell receptor beta chains reported below all come from one sample, sequenced in a study of T cells after yellow fever vaccination. Via MiXCR, TCRdb re-called the 5' RACE reads, giving one row per CDR3 protein. The table lists more than 65,000 distinct CDR3 sequences, about an eighth of them singletons, with around 24% in the top ten. Here the sequenced sample was CD8+ T cells not binding an NS4B(214-222) dextramer, sorted from PBMCs, taken about 21 days after the first yellow fever vaccination. The receptors originated from a young man who received the YFV17D yellow fever vaccine.

The chain links TRBV7-9 to TRBJ2-2, with 7 bases fitting TRBD1. The V gene's germline CDR1 is SEHNR and CDR2 FQNEAQ (reference sequence). The V and J ends lost 5 bases and 5 bases, in that order; junction bases with no gene match: 5. The length of the CDR3 is 14 residues. The CDR3 DNA follows: TGTGCCAGCAGCCGGTCGACAGGGACCGGGGAGCTGTTTTTT. It yields the protein CASSRSTGTGELFF.

The chain has TRBV12-3 or TRBV12-4 and TRBJ1-1, with D possibly matching TRBD1 (5 bases). CDR3 length: 14 residues. Trimming shortened V by 3 bases and J by 1 base, and 9 bases separated the two germline ends. In nucleotides, the CDR3 is TGTGCCAGCAGTTTTGGGGCGCGGAACACTGAAGCTTTCTTT. Translated: CASSFGARNTEAFF.

The rearrangement links TRBV10-3 to TRBJ1-5; D is undetermined. CDR1 ENHRY and CDR2 SYGVKD come from the germline V gene. This CDR3 is 14 amino acids long. Trimming cost V 3 bases and J 7 bases, with 13 bases left between them. The CDR3 nucleotides read TGTGCCATCAGTGAAAGGGATTTAAACCAGCCCCAGCATTTT. Protein product: CAISERDLNQPQHF.

V gene TRBV7-2 combines with J gene TRBJ2-2; TRBD2 matches at 8 bases. V lost 5 bases, J lost 7 bases, and 12 bases stayed unmatched. Germline V gives CDR1 SGHTA, CDR2 FQGNSA. This CDR3 has 16 residues. The CDR3 sequence: CASSPPGGGRHGELFF. The CDR3 coding sequence is TGTGCCAGCAGCCCCCCGGGGGGGGGAAGGCACGGGGAGCTGTTTTTT.

This sequence joins TRBV19 and TRBJ2-7, with 7 bases matching TRBD1. Trimming cost V 6 bases and J 3 bases; bases outside gene matches: 8. Looked up from germline, CDR1 is LNHDA and CDR2 is SQIVND (reference sequence). The CDR3 loop spans 14 amino acids. In nucleotides, the CDR3 is TGTGCCAGTAGCAAACAGGGGCCCTACTACGAGCAGTACTTC. Its protein product is CASSKQGPYYEQYF.

V and J are TRBV11-1 and TRBJ2-7; D is possibly TRBD2 (5 bases). The CDR3 loop spans 15 amino acids. The germline V gene encodes CDR1 SGHAT and CDR2 FQDESV (reference sequence). V was shortened by 0 bases and J by 3 bases, with 12 bases between the two germline ends. CDR3 coding DNA: TGTGCCAGCAGCTTAGCCGCCGGGAATTTCTACGAGCAGTACTTC. Its translation: CASSLAAGNFYEQYF. Filled out from reference TRBV11-1 and TRBJ2-7, the complete variable domain reads EAEVAQSPRYKITEKSQAVAFWCDPISGHATLYWYRQILGQGPELLVQFQDESVVDDSQLPKDRFSAERLKGVDSTLKIQPAELGDSAMYLCASSLAAGNFYEQYFGPGTRLTVT.

This clonotype was detected a few times. The chain uses TRBV4-3 and TRBJ2-5, with D perhaps TRBD2 (6 bases). The V gene's germline CDR1 is LGHNA and CDR2 YSLEER. The CDR3 contains 16 residues. Trimming pared 4 bases from V and 1 base from J, leaving 16 bases between. CDR3 sequence (DNA): TGCGCCAGCAGCCCGCAACTCGGGAGTCTCCAAGAGACCCAGTACTTC. As protein: CASSPQLGSLQETQYF.

The chain combines TRBV5-1 with TRBJ1-1; TRBD1 aligns across 9 bases. This CDR3 is 15 amino acids long. Germline lookup yields CDR1 SGHRS and CDR2 YFSETQ. J lost 3 bases, V lost 4 bases, and 7 bases had no gene match. The CDR3 loop is CASSGYRGLDTEAFF. Here the CDR3 DNA reads TGCGCCAGCAGCGGATACAGGGGGCTGGACACTGAAGCTTTCTTT.

This chain uses TRBV5-1 with TRBJ1-3; a weak D match, TRBD1 (6 bases). The V gene's germline CDR1 is SGHRS and CDR2 YFSETQ. The CDR3 loop spans 15 amino acids. V lost 5 bases and J 0 bases, leaving 12 bases between the germline ends. CDR3 region: CASRTGELSGNTIYF. The CDR3 DNA sequence: TGCGCCAGCAGGACAGGAGAACTCTCTGGAAACACCATATATTTT.

The chain joins TRBV10-3 to TRBJ2-3; 8 bases are shared with TRBD2. CDR1 ENHRY and CDR2 SYGVKD come from the germline V gene. Unmatched junction bases numbered 9, after V lost 5 bases and J lost 2 bases. The CDR3 has 16 residues. The CDR3 loop is CAISSIFSGDTDTQYF. CDR3 bases: TGTGCCATCAGTAGTATCTTTAGCGGGGACACAGATACGCAGTATTTT.

Only a few counts were recorded for this clonotype. CDR3 DNA: TGTGCCAGCAGTTACTGGGGGGGCCCTTACAATGAGCAGTTCTTC. Translating gives CASSYWGGPYNEQFF. The chain is built from TRBV6-2 or TRBV6-3 and TRBJ2-1, with TRBD2 as a possible D gene (7 bases). From germline, CDR1 is MNHEY and CDR2 SVGEGT. V dropped 1 base and J dropped 4 bases, with 11 bases sitting between them. The CDR3 contains 15 residues.

The chain couples TRBV7-6 to TRBJ2-1; TRBD2 matches 14 bases. V lost 5 bases and J lost 8; bases outside the gene matches: 5. The CDR3 is made up of 15 amino acids. Germline V gene data show CDR1 as SGHVS and CDR2 as FNYEAQ. CDR3 sequence (DNA): TGTGCCAGCAGCGGCCCGGGACTAGCGGGGGATGAGCAGTTCTTC. Translation gives CASSGPGLAGDEQFF. Combining the CDR3 with reference TRBV7-6 and TRBJ2-1 gives the whole variable domain GAGVSQSPRYKVTKRGQDVALRCDPISGHVSLYWYRQALGQGPEFLTYFNYEAQQDKSGLPNDRFSAERPEGSISTLTIQRTEQRDSAMYRCASSGPGLAGDEQFFGPGTRLTVL.

The chain recombines TRBV6-5 with TRBJ1-4; 7 nucleotides align to TRBD1. The germline V gene encodes CDR1 MNHEY and CDR2 SVGAGI. The J segment lost 8 bases and the V segment lost 4 bases, leaving 1 base of the junction unmatched. CDR3 length: 12 amino acids. In nucleotides, the CDR3 is TGTGCCAGCAGTTCGGGACAGGAAAAACTGTTTTTT. It encodes CASSSGQEKLFF.

This chain uses TRBV15 with TRBJ2-7; TRBD2 is a possible D gene (7 bases). V was clipped by 9 bases and J by 3 bases, with 18 bases between them. Germline V CDR1 and CDR2: LNHNV, YYDKDF (reference sequence). The CDR3 extends over 14 amino acids. CDR3 in amino acids: CATRGGGGDYEQYF. Written as DNA, the CDR3 is TGTGCCACGAGAGGAGGGGGGGGAGACTACGAGCAGTACTTC.

This clonotype occurred a few times. The CDR3 protein is CASSYAGLAGEQYF. The DNA of the CDR3 is TGTGCCAGCAGCTACGCAGGACTAGCGGGCGAGCAGTACTTC. This rearrangement joins TRBV7-2 to TRBJ2-7, with TRBD2 identical over 11 bases. V shed 4 bases and J 6 bases; nucleotides not matched to a gene: 5. CDR3 size: 14 residues. From germline, CDR1 is SGHTA and CDR2 FQGNSA.

This clonotype occurred a few times. The chain combines TRBV6-5 with TRBJ1-1, with TRBD1 as a possible D gene (6 bases). The CDR3 runs to 13 residues. The V end was cut by 2 bases, the J end by 5 bases, with 9 bases between. Germline V gives CDR1 MNHEY, CDR2 SVGAGI. The CDR3 region is CASSYGGRTEAFF. For the CDR3, the DNA is TGTGCCAGCAGTTACGGGGGGCGGACTGAAGCTTTCTTT.

This clonotype was seen more than once but under ten times. This chain links TRBV9 with TRBJ2-7; D gene uncertain. CDR1 SGDLS and CDR2 YYNGEE come from the germline V gene. The CDR3 runs 14 residues. Trimming stripped 0 bases from V and 3 bases from J, with 10 bases between. This chain's CDR3 is CASSVGEGNYEQYF. CDR3 nucleotides: TGTGCCAGCAGCGTAGGGGAAGGGAACTACGAGCAGTACTTC.